The TCR beta chain under discussion was sequenced for a study of blood T cell repertoires in COVID-19. Study-wide background: Samples came from the United States, Italy and Spain, spanning acute and convalescent COVID-19. Nucleic acid was either cDNA or gDNA, and it came from T cells, B-cell-depleted T cells, or PBMCs.

How the authors handled the data: Estimates of nucleated cell counts were drawn from the amplification of reference gene primers. Libraries were prepared by immunoSEQ multiplex PCR; TCRdb keeps only in-frame clonotypes and omits some of them. Clonal size and the V and J genes are those of that table, whereas D and trimming came from the DNA. The sample records some 230,000 clones, about 80% being singletons. Trimming shortened V by 5 bases and J by 8 bases, and 18 bases separated the two germline ends. This CDR3 has 15 residues. The germline V gene has CDR1 LNHNV and CDR2 YYDKDF (reference sequence).

Sequenced material: peripheral blood. This sequence joins TRBV15 and TRBJ1-4, with TRBD1 as a possible D gene (5 bases). This receptor was obtained from a woman in her twenties or thirties who had recovered from COVID-19. CDR3 bases: TGTGCCACCAGCGGAGGGACCCGGGAGTCGGAAAAACTGTTTTTT. Translation gives CATSGGTRESEKLFF.